This T cell receptor beta chain was captured in a study of CD8+CD57+ T cells in acquired aplastic anemia. Across the whole study: Sorted CD4+ and CD8+ cells gave an average of roughly 3.3 ug of DNA. Sequencing produced an average of roughly 11 million reads per healthy donor for CD4+ cells. Study conclusions and caveats: Researchers report that around 30 CD8+ CDR3 sequences appeared in both patients and controls.

Trimming stripped 6 bases from V and 7 bases from J, with 19 bases between. There are 15 residues in the CDR3. TCR beta VDJ and CDR3 profiles were obtained from a genomic DNA template. TCRdb called the reads again in MiXCR, with one record for every CDR3 protein. This table holds 400,000 to 500,000 distinct CDR3 sequences, 65% to 80% found once. In regard to this clonotype: Its antigen is unknown.

The sample was sorted CD4+, CD8+, or CD8+CD57+ T cells (not recorded which) from PBMCs. The chain employs TRBV12-3 or TRBV12-4 and TRBJ1-5; D may be TRBD1 (6 bases). The receptor was derived from a human donor in good health, serving as a control. CDR3: CASSQATGPGQPQHF. The CDR3 DNA reads TGTGCCAGCAGCCAGGCGACAGGCCCTGGCCAGCCCCAGCATTTT.